These 10 T cell receptor beta chains were sequenced from one sample in a study of technical replicates of blood from a few donors. Profiled with immunoSEQ multiplex PCR; TCRdb holds only in-frame clones, not every one. The sample has 95,000 to 100,000 clones; under 96% are singletons. Sequencing input: T cells isolated from PBMCs. These receptors came from a human donor in good health.

The chain employs TRBV27 and TRBJ2-1, with 9 bases fitting TRBD2. From germline, CDR1 is MNHEY and CDR2 SMNVEV (reference sequence). J was trimmed by 5 bases and V by 2 bases; bases with no gene match: 7. This CDR3 has 16 residues. CDR3 bases: TGTGCCAGCAGTTTAGTTTCCGCGGGAGGGCACAATGAGCAGTTCTTC. It specifies CASSLVSAGGHNEQFF.

J is TRBJ1-1 and V is TRBV18, with 10 bases identical to TRBD1. Trimming cost V 3 bases and J 5 bases; bases outside gene matches: 12. Germline CDR1 and CDR2: KGHSH and LQKENI. There are 17 residues in the CDR3. The chain's CDR3 is CASSPRDRGTVYTEAFF. The CDR3 nucleotides are TGTGCCAGCTCACCTCGGGACAGGGGAACCGTATATACTGAAGCTTTCTTT.

This rearrangement joins TRBV18 to TRBJ2-2; D not certain. Trimming left V 3 bases short and J 0 bases short, with 14 bases between. Germline V gives CDR1 KGHSH, CDR2 LQKENI. The CDR3 is 17 residues long. DNA for the CDR3: TGTGCCAGCTCACCCCCAGGTTCCGACGCGAACACCGGGGAGCTGTTTTTT. It encodes CASSPPGSDANTGELFF.

The chain combines TRBV11-3 with TRBJ2-2; D remains ambiguous. In germline, CDR1 is SGHNT, CDR2 YENEEA. V dropped 0 bases and J dropped 4 bases, with 12 bases sitting between them. CDR3 length: 16 residues. CDR3 sequence: CASSLDPRGSTGELFF. CDR3 DNA sequence: TGTGCCAGCAGCTTAGATCCTCGAGGCAGCACCGGGGAGCTGTTTTTT.

In its sample, this clone was seen once. The V call is TRBV30, the J call TRBJ2-7, with TRBD2 identical over 8 bases. Germline-derived CDR1 and CDR2 are GTSNPN and SVGIG (reference sequence). V gave up 5 bases and J gave up 3 bases; unmatched junction bases: 3. This CDR3 region has 12 residues. CDR3 coding DNA: TGTGCCTGGGGCACTAGCGGCTACGAGCAGTACTTC. Translating gives CAWGTSGYEQYF.

This sequence joins TRBV4-1 and TRBJ2-7; 8 nucleotides line up with TRBD2. The germline CDR1 and CDR2 sequences are MGHRA and YSYEKL. Germline trimming cut 3 bases from V and 0 bases from J; bases unmatched to any gene: 10. The CDR3 runs 17 residues. CDR3 sequence reads: CASSQLTGTRSSYEQYF. Here the CDR3 DNA reads TGCGCCAGCAGCCAGCTAACCGGGACTAGAAGCTCCTACGAGCAGTACTTC.

The chain is built from TRBV30 and TRBJ2-5; 8 positions match TRBD2. The CDR3 extends over 15 amino acids. Germline V gene data show CDR1 as GTSNPN and CDR2 as SVGIG (reference sequence). J was trimmed by 3 bases and V by 0 bases; bases with no gene match: 6. The DNA for the CDR3 is TGTGCCTGGAGTGTCGCGGGGGGACCAAAAGAGACCCAGTACTTC. It translates to CAWSVAGGPKETQYF.

This chain joins TRBV10-2 and TRBJ2-1, with a tentative D call TRBD1 (6 bases). Trimming cost V 3 bases and J 8 bases, with 23 bases left between them. This CDR3 is 17 amino acids long. From germline, CDR1 is WSHSY and CDR2 SAAADI. CDR3 residues: CASSDPTGFEWSDEQFF. CDR3 DNA: TGCGCCAGCAGTGATCCTACAGGGTTTGAGTGGAGCGATGAGCAGTTCTTC.

The CDR3 reads CASSRWIGADTQYF. For the CDR3, the DNA is TGTGCCAGTAGTAGGTGGATCGGGGCAGATACGCAGTATTTT. The rearrangement uses TRBV19 and TRBJ2-3, with D maybe TRBD2 (5 bases). Germline-derived CDR1 and CDR2 are LNHDA and SQIVND (reference sequence). Trimming stripped 4 bases from V and 4 bases from J, with 12 bases between. The CDR3 is 14 amino acids.

The V call is TRBV11-3, the J call TRBJ1-1, with D hard to call. Looked up from germline, CDR1 is SGHNT and CDR2 is YENEEA. The CDR3 length is 11 residues. V was shortened by 3 bases and J by 5 bases, with 4 bases between the two germline ends. CDR3 nucleotide sequence: TGTGCCAGCAGCTTCTCGACTGAAGCTTTCTTT. Protein product: CASSFSTEAFF.